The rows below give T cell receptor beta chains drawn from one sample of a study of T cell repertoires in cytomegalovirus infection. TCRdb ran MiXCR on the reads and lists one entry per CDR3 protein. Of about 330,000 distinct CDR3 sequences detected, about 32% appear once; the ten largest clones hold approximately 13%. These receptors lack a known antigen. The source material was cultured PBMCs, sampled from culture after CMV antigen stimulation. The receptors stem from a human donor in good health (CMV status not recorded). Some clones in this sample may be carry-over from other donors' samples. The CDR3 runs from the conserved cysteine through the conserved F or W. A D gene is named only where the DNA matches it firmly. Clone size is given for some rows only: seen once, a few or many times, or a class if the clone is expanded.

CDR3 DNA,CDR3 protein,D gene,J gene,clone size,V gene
TGTGCCAGCAGCTTAGCAGGGACGGGGAATAACTATGGCTACACCTTC,CASSLAGTGNNYGYTF,NA,TRBJ1-2,NA,TRBV11-3
TGTGCCAGCAGCCAAGAGGACAGGGGACTCTACGAGCAGTACTTC,CASSQEDRGLYEQYF,TRBD1,TRBJ2-7,NA,TRBV14
TGTGCCAGCACCGTGGGCGGGGGCAGCTCCTACAATGAGCAGTTCTTC,CASTVGGGSSYNEQFF,NA,TRBJ2-1,NA,TRBV7-9
TGTGCCAGCAGTTATCCTTCAGCCGGGGAGCTGTTTTTT,CASSYPSAGELFF,NA,TRBJ2-2,few,TRBV6-2/TRBV6-3
TGTGCCAGCTCACCGTCCACTCGTGACAATGAGCAGTTCTTC,CASSPSTRDNEQFF,NA,TRBJ2-1,NA,TRBV18
TGTGCCAGTAGTACCACGGGACTAGCGGGAGGGAAATACAATGAGCAGTTCTTC,CASSTTGLAGGKYNEQFF,TRBD2,TRBJ2-1,NA,TRBV19
TGTGCTAGCAGCTTAACAGCGGGAAGAAACACCGGGGAGCTGTTTTTT,CASSLTAGRNTGELFF,TRBD2,TRBJ2-2,NA,TRBV7-6
TGTGCCAGTAGTATGACCGGGACTGATGAAGCTTTCTTT,CASSMTGTDEAFF,NA,TRBJ1-1,NA,TRBV19
TGCAGTGCTATTGCTTTAGCGGGCGACTCCTACAATGAGCAGTTCTTC,CSAIALAGDSYNEQFF,TRBD2,TRBJ2-1,NA,TRBV20-1
TGTGCCAGTAGTCTCGGAGTAGGAGAGACCCAGTACTTC,CASSLGVGETQYF,NA,TRBJ2-5,NA,TRBV19
TGCAGCGTTGAATCGCAAGAGACCCAGTACTTC,CSVESQETQYF,NA,TRBJ2-5,once,TRBV29-1
TGTGCCAGCAGCTCCAGGACACGGGGGCACAATGAGCAGTTCTTC,CASSSRTRGHNEQFF,NA,TRBJ2-1,NA,TRBV7-9
TGTGCCAGCAGTAATCAGGGTCATCAGCCCCAGCATTTT,CASSNQGHQPQHF,NA,TRBJ1-5,NA,TRBV6-2/TRBV6-3
TGTGCCAGCAGTGCTCGACTGGGCCGCAATGAGCAGTTCTTC,CASSARLGRNEQFF,NA,TRBJ2-1,many,TRBV6-2/TRBV6-3
TGTGCCAGCAGCCCGCTTACCAGGGGGTACGACTACGAGCAGTACTTC,CASSPLTRGYDYEQYF,TRBD1,TRBJ2-7,few,TRBV7-2
TGTGCCAGCAGCTTACATCTAGCGGGAAGTACAGATACGCAGTATTTT,CASSLHLAGSTDTQYF,TRBD2,TRBJ2-3,few,TRBV7-6
TGTGCCAGCAGTTTGGGACTAGCGGTACTTTCGGGAGAGCAGTACTTC,CASSLGLAVLSGEQYF,TRBD2,TRBJ2-7,NA,TRBV12-3/TRBV12-4
TGTGCCAGCAGCCGTTCTAGCGGGAGTCGTGCGTACGAGCAGTACTTC,CASSRSSGSRAYEQYF,TRBD2,TRBJ2-7,NA,TRBV28
TGTGCCAGCAGTTACGAGACTAGCGGGAGGCCTAACAATGAGCAGTTCTTC,CASSYETSGRPNNEQFF,TRBD2,TRBJ2-1,NA,TRBV6-2/TRBV6-3
TGTGCCAGTAGTATAACCTCCGGGACGGATATTTGGTATTCACCCCTCCACTTT,CASSITSGTDIWYSPLHF,NA,TRBJ1-6,few,TRBV19
TGTGCCAGCTCAGGGGGGGACAATGAGCAGTTCTTC,CASSGGDNEQFF,NA,TRBJ2-1,NA,TRBV28
TGTGCCAGCAGTTACTTTGGAAGCACAGATACGCAGTATTTT,CASSYFGSTDTQYF,NA,TRBJ2-3,NA,TRBV6-6
TGTGCCAGCAGCCCACTGTGGGACGTAGGTGGTGGGCTGTTTTTT,CASSPLWDVGGGLFF,NA,TRBJ2-2,few,TRBV12-3/TRBV12-4
TGCGCCAGCAGCCAAGTGGTCCAAGGGGCCTTAACAGATACGCAGTATTTT,CASSQVVQGALTDTQYF,NA,TRBJ2-3,NA,TRBV4-1
TGTGCCACCAGCTCCAGAGGGGGGCAAGAGACCCAGTACTTC,CATSSRGGQETQYF,NA,TRBJ2-5,NA,TRBV15
TGTGCCAGCAGCATAAGCCCGGGACTAGCGGACGTCACAGATACGCAGTATTTT,CASSISPGLADVTDTQYF,TRBD2,TRBJ2-3,few,TRBV7-8
TGTGCCAGCAGCTCTGACCTGGGCGGGGCTAGCACAGATACGCAGTATTTT,CASSSDLGGASTDTQYF,NA,TRBJ2-3,many,TRBV7-2
TGCGCCAGCAGCGGGGAACGGGGCCCCTACGAGCAGTACTTC,CASSGERGPYEQYF,NA,TRBJ2-7,NA,TRBV4-1
TGTGCCAGCAGCTTAAAGTCGTTTAACTATGGCTACACCTTC,CASSLKSFNYGYTF,NA,TRBJ1-2,few,TRBV7-9
TGTGCCAGCAGCTTTCCTCACGACCAGTACTTC,CASSFPHDQYF,NA,TRBJ2-5,few,TRBV11-2
TGTGCCAGCAGCCGATACAGCCCGAACACTGAAGCTTTCTTT,CASSRYSPNTEAFF,NA,TRBJ1-1,NA,TRBV7-9
TGTGCCAGCAGCCTTCTCCGGACAGACCAAGAGACCCAGTACTTC,CASSLLRTDQETQYF,NA,TRBJ2-5,NA,TRBV6-2/TRBV6-3
TGTGCCAGCAGTTACCCTCCCTTTGACAGTTACTACAATGAGCAGTTCTTC,CASSYPPFDSYYNEQFF,NA,TRBJ2-1,few,TRBV6-2/TRBV6-3
TGCAGTGCTAGAAGCCCCCCGCGAGTAGGGGATACGCAGTATTTT,CSARSPPRVGDTQYF,NA,TRBJ2-3,few,TRBV20-1
TGCGCCAGCAGCTTGGCCGGCACCCTTAGCTCCTACGAGCAGTACTTC,CASSLAGTLSSYEQYF,NA,TRBJ2-7,NA,TRBV5-1
TGTGCCAGCAGCTTAGCCGGGACTAGCGGGAGGGCAATCCCCTACGAGCAGTACTTC,CASSLAGTSGRAIPYEQYF,TRBD2,TRBJ2-7,few,TRBV7-2
TGTGCCAGCAGCTTTAGGCCGGGGGGAGGGGAGACCCAGTACTTC,CASSFRPGGGETQYF,TRBD2,TRBJ2-5,few,TRBV11-2
TGCAGTGCTAGGCCCGGGACTAGCGGGAATGAGCAGTTCTTC,CSARPGTSGNEQFF,TRBD2,TRBJ2-1,NA,TRBV20-1
TGTGCCAGCAGTGAAGGATACACTAACTATGGCTACACCTTC,CASSEGYTNYGYTF,NA,TRBJ1-2,NA,TRBV25-1
TGTGCCAGCAGCCAAGGCGGTACGAACACCGGGGAGCTGTTTTTT,CASSQGGTNTGELFF,NA,TRBJ2-2,NA,TRBV4-2
TGTGCCAGCAGCTTCTCCAAAGGCGATACGCAGTATTTT,CASSFSKGDTQYF,NA,TRBJ2-3,many,TRBV7-2
TGTGCCAGCAGCATCGACAGGGCAGGAACTGAAGCTTTCTTT,CASSIDRAGTEAFF,TRBD1,TRBJ1-1,few,TRBV7-9